This record covers a single TCR beta chain. The data were obtained in a study of cytomegalovirus exposure and HLA in healthy donors. This PCR relied on a set of 60 Vbeta primers and 13 Jbeta primers. The method was immunoSEQ multiplex PCR; TCRdb's version includes in-frame clones alone and lacks a portion of them. The sample yields around 210,000 clones, 70% to 85% seen once. The V gene's germline CDR1 is GTSNPN and CDR2 SVGIG (reference sequence). After removal of 0 bases from V and 4 bases from J, the junction contained 8 bases not matched to a gene. The CDR3 loop spans 16 amino acids. Sequenced material: PBMCs. This clonotype originated in a man in his forties or fifties in good health and CMV-seronegative. The V call is TRBV30, the J call TRBJ2-2; 7 bases align to TRBD1. The CDR3 coding sequence is TGTGCCTGGAGTGTAAGGGGGCGCGAGTTCACCGGGGAGCTGTTTTTT. Its protein is CAWSVRGREFTGELFF.